This TCR beta chain comes out of a study of OX40 agonist ivuxolimab in advanced cancers. Study-level background: At just under 85% male, the cohort had a mean age of 60 years, ranging from about 20 to 79.

Regarding the study as a whole: CD8+ T cells (on average) carried more expanded clones than CD4+ T cells. Clonal expansion among partial responders at 0.1-3.0 mg/kg ranked near the lowest. Which antigen the expanded peripheral T cells recognized is unknown.

The CDR3 totals 16 residues. Method: immunoSEQ multiplex PCR; TCRdb's copy keeps in-frame clones and lacks some. The sample consists of roughly 110,000 clones, 90% of them appearing once. In regard to this clone: As yet, its antigen is unknown.

The clonotype was recovered from an adult with an advanced solid tumor such as melanoma, head and neck, liver or kidney cancer. This rearrangement joins TRBV1 to TRBJ1-1. TRBV1 is tagged as a pseudogene. The specimen was CD4+ or CD8+ T cells sorted from blood, collected in a trial of the OX40 agonist ivuxolimab. The CDR3 DNA follows: TGCACCAGCAGCTCTCCTCTTCGCAGGCGGGGCACTGAAGCTTTCTTT. The encoded protein is CTSSSPLRRRGTEAFF.